This T cell receptor beta chain appears in the sequencing data of a study of blood T cell repertoires in COVID-19. Study-level background: There were acute and convalescent COVID-19 samples, and they came from the United States, Italy and Spain. In each case, the material was cDNA or gDNA derived from T cells, B-cell-depleted T cells, or PBMCs.

The V and J ends lost 10 bases and 10 bases, in that order; junction bases with no gene match: 7. CDR3 length: 12 residues. Authors' methods: Scientists estimated how many nucleated cells there were by amplifying reference gene primers. Measured with immunoSEQ multiplex PCR; TCRdb has only the in-frame clones, and not every one. Clonal size and the V and J genes are those of that table, whereas D and trimming came from the DNA. Found here are 110,000 or so clones, less than 80% of them singletons; the top ten hold 2% to 3%. The TCR comes from a man over 45 with acute or convalescent COVID-19. The rearrangement joins TRBV12-3 or TRBV12-4 to TRBJ1-6; 7 nucleotides agree with TRBD1. Input material: peripheral blood. CDR3 coding DNA: TGTGCCACCCAAGGGGGCAACTCACCCCTCCACTTT. It yields the protein CATQGGNSPLHF.